The present TCR beta chain was sequenced within a study of beta chain features in type 1 diabetes. Isolated RNA was reverse transcribed in full, so expressed TCRB transcripts were sequenced. Profiling relied on immunoSEQ multiplex PCR, and the TCRdb table lists in-frame clones only, not all of them. Of roughly 450,000 clones in the sample, approximately 15% are singletons; the top ten hold roughly 0.035%. Study-level results: Fewer insertions but more deletions were seen at VDJ junctions in type 1 diabetes patients. No resolution was reached here on whether HLA type influences TCRB rearrangement.

A remark on this clone: The antigen remains unidentified.

This CDR3 is 14 amino acids long. V lost 1 base and J lost 1, with 8 bases in between. The germline gives CDR1 LGHNA, CDR2 YSLEER. The TCR sequence derives from a man aged 25 to 40 in good health. The chain uses TRBV4-3 and TRBJ2-7, with unresolved D. Sequencing input: naive CD4+ T cells from blood. The CDR3 region has the DNA TGCGCCAGCAGCCAAGGACTGACATCCTACGAGCAGTACTTC. Protein: CASSQGLTSYEQYF.